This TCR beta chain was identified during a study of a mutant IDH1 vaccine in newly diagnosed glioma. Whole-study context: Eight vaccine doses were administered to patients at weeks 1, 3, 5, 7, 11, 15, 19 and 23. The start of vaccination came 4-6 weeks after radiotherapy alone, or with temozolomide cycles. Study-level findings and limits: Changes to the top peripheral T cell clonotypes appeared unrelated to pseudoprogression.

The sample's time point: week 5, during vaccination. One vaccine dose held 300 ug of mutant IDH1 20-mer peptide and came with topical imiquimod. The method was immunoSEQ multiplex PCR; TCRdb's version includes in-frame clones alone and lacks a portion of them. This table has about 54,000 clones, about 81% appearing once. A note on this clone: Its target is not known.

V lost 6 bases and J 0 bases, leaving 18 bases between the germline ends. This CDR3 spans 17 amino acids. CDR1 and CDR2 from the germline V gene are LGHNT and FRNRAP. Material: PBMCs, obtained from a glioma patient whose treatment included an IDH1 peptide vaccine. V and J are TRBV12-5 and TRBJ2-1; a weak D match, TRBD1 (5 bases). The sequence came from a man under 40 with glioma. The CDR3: CASGYTRQPASYNEQFF. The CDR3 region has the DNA TGTGCTAGTGGGTACACCAGACAGCCCGCCTCCTACAATGAGCAGTTCTTC.